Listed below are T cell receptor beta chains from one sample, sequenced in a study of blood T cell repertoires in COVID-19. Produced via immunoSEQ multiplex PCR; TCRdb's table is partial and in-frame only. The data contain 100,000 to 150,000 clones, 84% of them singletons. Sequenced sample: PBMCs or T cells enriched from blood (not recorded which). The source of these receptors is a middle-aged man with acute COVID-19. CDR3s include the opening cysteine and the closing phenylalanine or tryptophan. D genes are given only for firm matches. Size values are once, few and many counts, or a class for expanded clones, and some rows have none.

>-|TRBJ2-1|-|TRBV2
CASCLDPSYNEQFF
TGTGCCAGCTGTCTAGACCCCTCCTACAATGAGCAGTTCTTC
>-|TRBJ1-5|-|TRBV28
CASRDFNQPQHF
TGTGCCAGCCGGGACTTCAATCAGCCCCAGCATTTT
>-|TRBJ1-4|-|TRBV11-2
CASSLDQAATSEKLFF
TGTGCCAGCAGCTTAGATCAGGCAGCTACATCTGAAAAACTGTTTTTT
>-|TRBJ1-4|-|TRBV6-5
CAIGQYSTNEKLFF
TGTGCCATAGGACAGTACTCAACTAATGAAAAACTGTTTTTT
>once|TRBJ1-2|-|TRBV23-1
CASSQSREGYTF
TGCGCCAGCAGTCAATCCAGGGAAGGCTACACCTTC
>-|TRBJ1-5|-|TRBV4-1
CASSLGLVQPQHF
TGCGCCAGCAGCCTGGGGCTTGTTCAGCCCCAGCATTTT
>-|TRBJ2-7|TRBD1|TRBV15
CATSSPFGRGQYEQYF
TGTGCCACCAGCAGCCCCTTCGGCAGGGGGCAATACGAGCAGTACTTC
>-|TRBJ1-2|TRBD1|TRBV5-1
CASSVDRGDRYGYTF
TGCGCCAGCAGCGTGGACAGGGGGGATCGCTATGGCTACACCTTC
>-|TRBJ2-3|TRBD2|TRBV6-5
CASSYGVAGGEDTQYF
TGTGCCAGCAGCTACGGGGTAGCGGGAGGGGAGGATACGCAGTATTTT
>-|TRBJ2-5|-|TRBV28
CASSLAIQETQYF
TGTGCCAGCAGTTTAGCGATTCAAGAGACCCAGTACTTC
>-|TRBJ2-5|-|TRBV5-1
CASSFQEEETQYF
TGCGCCAGCAGCTTTCAGGAGGAAGAGACCCAGTACTTC
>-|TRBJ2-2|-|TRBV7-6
CASSSTQGTGELFF
TGTGCCAGCAGCTCAACCCAGGGCACCGGGGAGCTGTTTTTT
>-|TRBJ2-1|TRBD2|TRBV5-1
CASRPERGETYNEQFF
TGCGCCAGCCGCCCCGAGCGGGGGGAAACCTACAATGAGCAGTTCTTC
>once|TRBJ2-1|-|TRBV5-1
CASSLLAPNEQFF
TGCGCCAGCAGCTTGTTAGCGCCCAATGAGCAGTTCTTC
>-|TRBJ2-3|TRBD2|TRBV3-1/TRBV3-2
CASSQERTSDLDTQYF
TGTGCCAGCAGCCAAGAGAGGACTAGCGACCTAGATACGCAGTATTTT
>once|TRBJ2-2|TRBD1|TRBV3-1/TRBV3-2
CASSRTSGQLNTGELFF
TGTGCCAGCAGCCGGACCTCGGGACAGCTTAACACCGGGGAGCTGTTTTTT
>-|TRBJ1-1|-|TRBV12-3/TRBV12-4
CASRLAGVEAFF
TGTGCCAGCAGGCTGGCAGGGGTTGAAGCTTTCTTT
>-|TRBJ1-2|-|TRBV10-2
CASSDGLGPGNYGYTF
TGCGCCAGCAGTGACGGTTTGGGTCCGGGTAACTATGGCTACACCTTC
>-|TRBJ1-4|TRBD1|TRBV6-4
CASSDFVAGGRVRECEKLFF
TGTGCCAGCAGTGACTTCGTGGCAGGGGGAAGGGTGAGGGAGTGTGAAAAACTGTTTTTT
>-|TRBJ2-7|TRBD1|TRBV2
CASKWSGGAPYEQYF
TGTGCCAGCAAATGGTCAGGGGGTGCCCCCTACGAGCAGTACTTC
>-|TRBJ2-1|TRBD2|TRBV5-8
CASSFGGIRNEQFF
TGTGCCAGCAGCTTCGGGGGGATTAGGAATGAGCAGTTCTTC
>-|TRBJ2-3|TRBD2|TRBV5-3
CARSSLAAVFASTDTQYF
TGTGCCAGAAGCTCCCTAGCGGCCGTTTTTGCTAGCACAGATACGCAGTATTTT
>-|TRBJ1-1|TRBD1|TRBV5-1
CASSPQGVNTEAFF
TGCGCCAGCAGCCCGCAGGGGGTGAACACTGAAGCTTTCTTT
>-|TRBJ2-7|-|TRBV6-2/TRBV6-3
CASSYSISDSGWLYEQYF
TGTGCCAGCAGTTACTCGATCTCGGACAGTGGCTGGCTATACGAGCAGTACTTC
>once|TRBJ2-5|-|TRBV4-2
CASSQDLPAGTQETQYF
TGTGCCAGCAGCCAAGATCTCCCCGCGGGGACCCAAGAGACCCAGTACTTC
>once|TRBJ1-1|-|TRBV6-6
CASTLSGGNTEAFF
TGTGCCAGCACCCTCTCGGGGGGAAACACTGAAGCTTTCTTT
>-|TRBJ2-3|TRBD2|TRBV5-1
CASSTGTSGGDADTQYF
TGCGCCAGCAGCACAGGGACTAGCGGGGGGGACGCAGATACGCAGTATTTT
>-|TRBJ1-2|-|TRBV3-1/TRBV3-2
CASSPQGNGYTF
TGTGCCAGCAGTCCGCAGGGAAACGGCTACACCTTC
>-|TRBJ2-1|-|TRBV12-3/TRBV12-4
CASSPAYLHEQFF
TGTGCCAGCAGCCCTGCCTATCTCCATGAGCAGTTCTTC
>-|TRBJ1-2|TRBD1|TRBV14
CASSQEVGQGVRGYTF
TGTGCCAGCAGCCAAGAAGTGGGACAGGGGGTCCGTGGCTACACCTTC
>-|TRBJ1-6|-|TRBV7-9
CASSFSEGRDSPLHF
TGTGCCAGCAGTTTTTCGGAGGGCAGGGATTCACCCCTCCACTTT
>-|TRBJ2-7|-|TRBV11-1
CASSPDYYEQYF
TGTGCCAGCAGCCCGGACTACTACGAGCAGTACTTC
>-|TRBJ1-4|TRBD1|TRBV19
CASSGQGAPTNEKLFF
TGTGCCAGTAGCGGACAGGGGGCACCAACTAATGAAAAACTGTTTTTT
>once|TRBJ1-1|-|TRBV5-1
CASSRTVENTEAFF
TGCGCCAGCAGCCGGACAGTGGAGAACACTGAAGCTTTCTTT
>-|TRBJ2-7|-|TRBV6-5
CASSYSTAPQYYEQYF
TGTGCCAGCAGTTATTCGACAGCTCCTCAGTACTACGAGCAGTACTTC
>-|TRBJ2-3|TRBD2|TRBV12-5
CASGLGIAGGSDTQYF
TGTGCTAGTGGTTTGGGGATAGCGGGAGGTTCAGATACGCAGTATTTT
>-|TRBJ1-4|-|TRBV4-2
CASSQDRGGPQLFF
TGTGCCAGCAGCCAAGATAGAGGAGGCCCGCAACTGTTTTTT
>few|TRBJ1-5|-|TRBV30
CAWSVDPDLNSNQPQHF
TGTGCCTGGAGTGTAGATCCAGACTTAAATAGCAATCAGCCCCAGCATTTT
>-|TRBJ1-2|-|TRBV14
CASSQGLNYGYTF
TGTGCCAGCAGCCAGGGGCTTAACTATGGCTACACCTTC
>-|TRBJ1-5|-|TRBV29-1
CSVEPPFGPQHF
TGCAGCGTTGAACCCCCTTTTGGCCCCCAGCATTTT
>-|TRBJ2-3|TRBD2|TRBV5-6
CASSRTSGGALDTQYF
TGTGCCAGCAGTCGGACTAGCGGGGGGGCCCTGGATACGCAGTATTTT
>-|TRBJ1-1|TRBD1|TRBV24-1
CATSGGQGDTEAFF
TGTGCCACCAGTGGGGGACAGGGTGACACTGAAGCTTTCTTT
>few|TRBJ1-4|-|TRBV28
CASSSPAEGAGPNEKLFF
TGTGCCAGCAGTTCCCCCGCCGAGGGCGCGGGGCCTAATGAAAAACTGTTTTTT
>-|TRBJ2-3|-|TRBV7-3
CASSPFQGTDTQYF
TGTGCCAGCAGCCCTTTCCAGGGCACAGATACGCAGTATTTT
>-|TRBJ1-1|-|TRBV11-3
CASSHSGRVTEAFF
TGTGCCAGCAGCCATTCCGGGAGAGTCACTGAAGCTTTCTTT
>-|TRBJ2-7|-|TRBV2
CASVLGKGVAEQYF
TGTGCCAGCGTCTTAGGAAAAGGGGTTGCCGAGCAGTACTTC
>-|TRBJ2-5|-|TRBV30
CAWSVLQETQYF
TGTGCCTGGAGTGTACTACAAGAGACCCAGTACTTC
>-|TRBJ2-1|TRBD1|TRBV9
CASSPTGVFYNEQFF
TGTGCCAGCAGCCCCACAGGGGTTTTTTACAATGAGCAGTTCTTC
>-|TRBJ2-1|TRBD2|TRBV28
CSVGGTLVNEQFF
TGCTCGGTCGGGGGGACTCTTGTCAATGAGCAGTTCTTC
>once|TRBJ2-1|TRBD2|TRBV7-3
CASSPFGGRTNNEQFF
TGTGCCAGCAGCCCCTTCGGCGGGAGAACGAACAATGAGCAGTTCTTC
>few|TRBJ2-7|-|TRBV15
CATSRATGWQYF
TGTGCCACCAGCAGAGCGACGGGTTGGCAGTACTTC
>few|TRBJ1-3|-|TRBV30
CAWRGGAPGSGNTIYF
TGTGCCTGGAGGGGGGGGGCTCCGGGTTCTGGAAACACCATATATTTT
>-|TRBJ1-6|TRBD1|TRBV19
CASGSGTGSLPLHF
TGTGCCAGTGGTTCCGGGACAGGGAGTTTACCCCTCCACTTT
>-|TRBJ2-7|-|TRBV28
CASSFRSYEQYF
TGTGCCAGCTCTTTTCGGAGTTACGAGCAGTACTTC
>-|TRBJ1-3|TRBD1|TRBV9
CASSGQGASGNTIYF
TGTGCCAGCAGCGGACAGGGGGCATCAGGAAACACCATATATTTT
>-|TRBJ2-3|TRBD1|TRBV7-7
CASSLAGQDTDTQYF
TGTGCTAGCAGCTTAGCAGGACAGGACACAGATACGCAGTATTTT
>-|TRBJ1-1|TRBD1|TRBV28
CASSLSSTGGGEAFF
TGTGCCAGCAGTTTATCGTCGACAGGGGGGGGTGAAGCTTTCTTT
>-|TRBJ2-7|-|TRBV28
CASSSAGTQGIYEQYF
TGTGCCAGCAGTTCCGCGGGGACCCAGGGCATCTACGAGCAGTACTTC